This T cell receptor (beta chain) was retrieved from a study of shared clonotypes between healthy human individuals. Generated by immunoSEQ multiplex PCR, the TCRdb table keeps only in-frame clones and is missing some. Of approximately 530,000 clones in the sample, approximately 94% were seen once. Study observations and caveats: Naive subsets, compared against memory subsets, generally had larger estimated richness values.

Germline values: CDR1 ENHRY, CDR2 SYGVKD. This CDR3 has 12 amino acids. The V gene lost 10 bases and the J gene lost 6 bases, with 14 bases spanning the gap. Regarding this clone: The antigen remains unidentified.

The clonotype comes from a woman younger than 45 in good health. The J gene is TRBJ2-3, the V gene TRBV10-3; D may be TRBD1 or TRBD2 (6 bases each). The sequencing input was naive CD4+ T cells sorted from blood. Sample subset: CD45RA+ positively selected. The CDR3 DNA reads TGTGCCACAGCCGGGGGCGTGGATACGCAGTATTTT. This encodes CATAGGVDTQYF.